This TCR beta chain was found in a study of cytomegalovirus exposure and HLA in healthy donors. Study-level results: Data from an earlier analysis indicated that most TCR beta V segments were productive either about 90% or about 30% of the time. When analyzed later, a missense DCLRE1C variant was found to be linked to TCR beta V- and J-gene trimming. The study assumed roughly uniform donor sequencing depth for presence/absence analyses.

Remarks on this clone: What it binds is unknown.

The junction had 10 bases not matched to a gene; V was cut back by 4 bases and J by 9 bases. Germline CDR1 SGHRS, CDR2 YFSETQ. The CDR3 runs 14 residues. Amplification used 60 Vbeta primers and 13 Jbeta primers. The method was immunoSEQ multiplex PCR; TCRdb's version includes in-frame clones alone and lacks a portion of them. The sample lists 100,000 to 150,000 clones, roughly 80% seen once, with 8.9% in the top ten. The sequenced sample consisted of PBMCs. The chain recombines TRBV5-1 with TRBJ2-1; TRBD2 aligns across 7 bases. The sequence was collected from a young man in good health and CMV-seropositive. For the CDR3, the DNA is TGCGCCAGCAGCGGAGGTCAGCGGGGAAGTGAGCAGTTCTTC. It codes for CASSGGQRGSEQFF.